This entry lists 18 T cell receptor beta chains sequenced from one sample in a study of identical twins. Each CDR3 protein is one row after TCRdb ran MiXCR on the 5' RACE reads. This table has some 590,000 distinct CDR3 sequences, 9.6% appearing once. The data also belong to a second study, concerning yellow fever vaccine responses in identical twins.

The source material was PBMCs. These receptors came from a woman between 18 and 30 years old in good health.

In its sample, this clonotype was seen many times. The V gene is TRBV12-3 or TRBV12-4, the J gene TRBJ2-3; the D gene is possibly TRBD1 (6 bases). The CDR3 extends over 16 amino acids. With 5 bases removed from V and 0 bases from J, the gap between germline ends came to 15 bases. The CDR3 sequence: CASSPQGTLSTDTQYF. The CDR3 DNA follows: TGTGCCAGCAGTCCACAGGGAACACTGAGCACAGATACGCAGTATTTT.

This clonotype showed up just a few times. The chain has TRBV7-2 and TRBJ2-3, with TRBD2 matching 9 bases. V dropped 3 bases and J dropped 3; count of bases not matched to a gene: 7. This CDR3 comprises 16 residues. The germline V gene has CDR1 SGHTA and CDR2 FQGNSA. CDR3 bases: TGTGCCAGCAGCTTCTTCGGCGGGGGGGCGACAGATACGCAGTATTTT. Its translation: CASSFFGGGATDTQYF.

This clonotype was counted many times. The chain combines TRBV7-3 with TRBJ1-2; maybe TRBD1 (5 bases). CDR1 is SGHTA and CDR2 is FQGTGA in the germline V gene. V lost 1 base and J lost 6, with 9 bases in between. This CDR3 comprises 13 residues. The CDR3 DNA reads TGTGCCAGCAGCTTAATCGGAGGGGATGGCTACACCTTC. The encoded protein is CASSLIGGDGYTF.

The V call is TRBV12-3 or TRBV12-4, the J call TRBJ2-7; no clear D. The CDR3 is made up of 14 amino acids. V was trimmed by 8 bases and J by 0 bases, leaving 14 bases between them. CDR3 in amino acids: CASRPLTHSYEQYF. The CDR3 DNA is TGTGCCAGCCGTCCTCTTACGCACTCCTACGAGCAGTACTTC.

This chain uses TRBV6-1 with TRBJ2-1; TRBD2 matches 8 bases. Germline V gives CDR1 MNHNS, CDR2 SASEGT. V lost 6 bases, J lost 4 bases, and 8 bases stayed unmatched. The CDR3 consists of 15 residues. CDR3 coding DNA: TGTGCCAGCAGCCCCCTAGCGGGTCATTACAATGAGCAGTTCTTC. Protein: CASSPLAGHYNEQFF.

As regards this clonotype: A junction boundary mismatches the germline segment, possibly from a read error. The chain carries TRBV11-2 and TRBJ2-7; 8 nucleotides align to TRBD2. Germline V gene lookup returns CDR1 SGHAT and CDR2 FQNNGV. This CDR3 contains 15 residues. CDR3 sequence reads: CASRLAGRSSYEQYF. In DNA form, the CDR3 reads TGTGCCAGCAGGTTAGCGGGGCGCTCATCCTACGAGCAGTACTTC.

The chain recombines TRBV2 with TRBJ2-3; D unclear. CDR1 SNHLY and CDR2 FYNNEI come from the germline V gene. This CDR3 has 13 amino acids. Trimming stripped 5 bases from V and 2 bases from J, with 8 bases between. CDR3 DNA: TGTGCCAGCAGTACAGTGACCACAGATACGCAGTATTTT. Its protein is CASSTVTTDTQYF.

A few counts support this clonotype. This sequence joins TRBV3-1 and TRBJ2-1; D call uncertain. This CDR3 has 14 amino acids. The germline V gene has CDR1 LGHDT and CDR2 YNNKEL (reference sequence). With 3 bases removed from V and 1 base from J, the gap between germline ends came to 7 bases. The CDR3 bases are TGTGCCAGCAGCCACGGAGAGTCCTACAATGAGCAGTTCTTC. Its translation is CASSHGESYNEQFF.

The J gene is TRBJ1-2, the V gene TRBV2; TRBD1 aligns across 9 bases. After removal of 10 bases from V and 8 bases from J, the junction contained 14 bases not matched to a gene. The CDR3 is 14 amino acids. CDR1 and CDR2 (germline): SNHLY, FYNNEI. The CDR3 sequence: CATLTRDRVDGYTF. DNA for the CDR3: TGTGCCACTCTAACCCGGGACAGGGTGGACGGCTACACCTTC.

The V call is TRBV6-2 or TRBV6-3, the J call TRBJ2-1; 13 bases fit TRBD2. V was clipped by 4 bases and J by 1 base; unmatched bases: 10. CDR1 and CDR2 from the germline V gene are MNHEY and SVGEGT. The CDR3 length is 19 residues. CDR3 nucleotide sequence: TGTGCCAGCAGTTCCCTCGGACTAGCGGGAGTTAGGTCCTACAATGAGCAGTTCTTC. Protein sequence: CASSSLGLAGVRSYNEQFF.

There are a few counts of this clonotype. Germline is not matched at one junction end, which may reflect a read error. V and J are TRBV7-7 and TRBJ2-4; D perhaps matches TRBD1 (5 bases). This CDR3 spans 17 amino acids. Germline V CDR1 and CDR2: SSHAT, FNYEAQ (reference sequence). Here the CDR3 reads CASSSRQGPLAKNIQYF. The CDR3 nucleotides read TGTGCTAGCAGCTCCAGGCAGGGTCCGCTAGCCAAAAACATTCAGTACTTC.

The chain employs TRBV20-1 and TRBJ2-2; D is uncertain. Germline-derived CDR1 and CDR2 are DFQATT and SNEGSKA (reference sequence). The CDR3 covers 14 residues. V dropped 1 base and J dropped 1 base, with 7 bases sitting between them. CDR3 sequence (DNA): TGCAGTGCTAGAGGGCCGAAGAACACCGGGGAGCTGTTTTTT. It codes for CSARGPKNTGELFF.

The chain combines TRBV28 with TRBJ2-7, with 12 nucleotides matching TRBD2. CDR1 is MDHEN and CDR2 is SYDVKM in the germline V gene. With 5 bases clipped from V and 6 bases from J, the junction kept 8 bases outside the gene matches. The CDR3 contains 15 residues. The CDR3 nucleotides are TGTGCCAGCAGTCTCCGACTAGCGGGAGCGGTCGAGCAGTACTTC. The encoded protein is CASSLRLAGAVEQYF.

The rearrangement uses TRBV12-3 or TRBV12-4 and TRBJ2-2, with D possibly called TRBD1 or TRBD2 (5 bases each). CDR3 length equals 17 residues. The CDR3: CTCSLETGTENTGELFF. The CDR3 nucleotides read TGTACCTGCAGTTTAGAAACTGGGACCGAGAACACCGGGGAGCTGTTTTTT.

This clonotype was seen more than once but under ten times. V gene TRBV20-1 combines with J gene TRBJ1-2, with 10 bases aligning to TRBD1. V dropped 3 bases and J dropped 6; count of bases not matched to a gene: 10. The CDR3 loop spans 15 amino acids. The V gene's germline CDR1 is DFQATT and CDR2 SNEGSKA (reference sequence). CDR3 loop: CSARMTGGARDGYTF. DNA of the CDR3: TGCAGTGCTAGGATGACAGGGGGCGCGCGGGATGGCTACACCTTC.

There are many counts of this clonotype. J is TRBJ2-3 and V is TRBV5-1; 14 bases agree with TRBD2. Germline CDR1 and CDR2: SGHRS and YFSETQ. With 3 bases clipped from V and 0 bases from J, the junction kept 6 bases outside the gene matches. The CDR3 contains 18 residues. In DNA form, the CDR3 reads TGCGCCAGCAGCTCCGGACTAGCGGGGGGCCTTAGCACAGATACGCAGTATTTT. Amino acid sequence: CASSSGLAGGLSTDTQYF.

In its sample, this clonotype was seen a few times. This sequence joins TRBV30 and TRBJ2-3, with 15 bases identical to TRBD2. Trimming took 7 bases from V and 2 from J; bases not matched to a gene: 10. The CDR3 has 17 amino acids. Germline CDR1 is GTSNPN and CDR2 is SVGIG (reference sequence). In DNA form, the CDR3 reads TGTGCCTCTACCGGGACTAGCGGGGGGAGTAACACAGATACGCAGTATTTT. Protein: CASTGTSGGSNTDTQYF.

This clonotype has a count of ten or more. This sequence joins TRBV7-9 and TRBJ2-3, with no clear D. The V end lost 3 bases, the J end lost 6 bases, and 7 bases lay between the germline ends. The CDR3 totals 12 residues. CDR1 SEHNR and CDR2 FQNEAQ come from the germline V gene (reference sequence). The CDR3 here is CASSFLPDTQYF. As DNA, the CDR3 is TGTGCCAGCAGCTTCCTCCCGGATACGCAGTATTTT.